The following is a T cell receptor (beta chain) sequence with its context. Original handling: Estimated nucleated cell counts came from reference gene primer amplification. Assay used: immunoSEQ multiplex PCR; TCRdb lists only in-frame clones, some missing. Clonal size and the V and J genes are those of that table, whereas D and trimming came from the DNA. The sample consists of 110,000 or so clones, around 85% of them appearing once. The sample comes from a study of blood T cell repertoires in COVID-19. For the study at large: The United States, Italy and Spain provided the acute and convalescent COVID-19 samples. In each case, the material was cDNA or gDNA derived from T cells, B-cell-depleted T cells, or PBMCs.

The CDR3 length is 13 residues. The V end was cut by 5 bases, the J end by 1 base, with 6 bases between. In germline, CDR1 is SGHNT, CDR2 YENEEA. The sample consisted of peripheral blood. The source is a human donor in a cohort sampled during active COVID-19. The J gene is TRBJ2-4, the V gene TRBV11-3; D unresolved. The CDR3 reads CASSTGAKNIQYF. CDR3 coding DNA: TGTGCCAGCAGCACCGGGGCCAAAAACATTCAGTACTTC.